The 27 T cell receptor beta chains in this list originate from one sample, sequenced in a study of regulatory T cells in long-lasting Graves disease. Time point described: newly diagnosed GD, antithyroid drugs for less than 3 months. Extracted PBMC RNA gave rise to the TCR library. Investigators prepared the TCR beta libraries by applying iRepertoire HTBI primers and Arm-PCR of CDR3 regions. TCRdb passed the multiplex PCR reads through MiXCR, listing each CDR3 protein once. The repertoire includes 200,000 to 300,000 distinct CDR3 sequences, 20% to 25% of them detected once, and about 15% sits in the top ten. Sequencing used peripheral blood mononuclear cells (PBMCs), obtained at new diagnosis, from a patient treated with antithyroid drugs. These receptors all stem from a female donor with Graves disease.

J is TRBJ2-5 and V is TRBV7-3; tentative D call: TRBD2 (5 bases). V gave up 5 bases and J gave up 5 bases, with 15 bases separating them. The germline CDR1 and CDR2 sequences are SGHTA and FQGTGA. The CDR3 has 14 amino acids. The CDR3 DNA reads TGTGCCAGCAGCAGCGGACCACCAGGCGAGACCCAGTACTTC. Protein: CASSSGPPGETQYF.

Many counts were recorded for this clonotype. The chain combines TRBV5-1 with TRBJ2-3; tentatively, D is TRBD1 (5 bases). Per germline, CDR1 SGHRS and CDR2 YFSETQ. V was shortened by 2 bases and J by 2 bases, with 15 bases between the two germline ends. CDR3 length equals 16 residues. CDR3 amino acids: CASSFGVGQSTDTQYF. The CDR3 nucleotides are TGCGCCAGCAGCTTCGGCGTCGGACAATCCACAGATACGCAGTATTTT.

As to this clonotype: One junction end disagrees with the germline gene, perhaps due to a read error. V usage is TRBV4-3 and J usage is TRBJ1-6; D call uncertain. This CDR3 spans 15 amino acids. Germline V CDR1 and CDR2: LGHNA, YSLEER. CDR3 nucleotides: TGCGCCAGCAGCCAAGGACACTCCTATAATTCGCCCCTCCACTTT. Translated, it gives CASSQGHSYNSPLHF.

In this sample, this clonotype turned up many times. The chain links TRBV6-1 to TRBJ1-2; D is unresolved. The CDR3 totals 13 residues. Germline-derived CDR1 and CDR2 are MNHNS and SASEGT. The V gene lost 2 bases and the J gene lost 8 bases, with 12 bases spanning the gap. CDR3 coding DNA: TGTGCCAGCAGTGAATACCCAGGAAGCGGCTACACCTTC. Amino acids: CASSEYPGSGYTF.

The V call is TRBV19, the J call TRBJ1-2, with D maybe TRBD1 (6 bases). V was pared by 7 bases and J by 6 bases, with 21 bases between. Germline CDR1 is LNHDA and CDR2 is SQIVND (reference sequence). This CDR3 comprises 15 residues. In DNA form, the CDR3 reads TGTGCCAGTACCGCATCACAGGGAAGGTCAGATGGCTACACCTTC. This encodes CASTASQGRSDGYTF.

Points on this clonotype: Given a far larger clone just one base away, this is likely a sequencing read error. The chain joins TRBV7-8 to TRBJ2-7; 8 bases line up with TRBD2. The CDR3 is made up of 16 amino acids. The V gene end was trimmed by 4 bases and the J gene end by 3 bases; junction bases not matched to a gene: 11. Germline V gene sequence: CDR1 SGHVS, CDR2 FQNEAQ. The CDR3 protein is CASSSPLVSGSYEQYF. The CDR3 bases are TGTGCCAGCAGCTCCCCTTTGGTCAGCGGGAGCTACGAGCAGTACTTC.

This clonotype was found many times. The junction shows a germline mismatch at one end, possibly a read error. The CDR3, as DNA: TGCGCCAGCAGCGGGACAAGGCACACTGAAGCTTTCTTT. Translation: CASSGTRHTEAFF. The chain links TRBV5-5 to TRBJ1-1, with D tentatively TRBD1 (6 bases). CDR1 and CDR2 from the germline V gene are SGHKS and YYEKEE (reference sequence). CDR3 size: 13 residues.

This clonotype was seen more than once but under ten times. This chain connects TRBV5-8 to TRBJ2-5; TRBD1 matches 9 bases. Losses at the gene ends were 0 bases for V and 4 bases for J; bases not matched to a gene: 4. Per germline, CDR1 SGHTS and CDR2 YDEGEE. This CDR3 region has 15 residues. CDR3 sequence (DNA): TGTGCCAGCAGCTTGGCCGAGACAGGGGGAGAGACCCAGTACTTC. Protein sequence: CASSLAETGGETQYF.

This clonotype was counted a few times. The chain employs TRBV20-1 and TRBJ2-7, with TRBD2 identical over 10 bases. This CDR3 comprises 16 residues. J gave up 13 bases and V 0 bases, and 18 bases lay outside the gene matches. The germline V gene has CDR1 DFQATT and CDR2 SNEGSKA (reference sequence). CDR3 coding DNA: TGCAGTGCTAGAGATCGAGCCGATCTAGCGGGAGCTAAAGGTTACTTC. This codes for CSARDRADLAGAKGYF.

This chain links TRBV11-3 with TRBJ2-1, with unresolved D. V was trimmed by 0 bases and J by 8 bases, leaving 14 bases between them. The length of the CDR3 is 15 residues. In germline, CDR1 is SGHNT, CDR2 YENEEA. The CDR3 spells CASSLDPSKGYEQFF. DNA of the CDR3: TGTGCCAGCAGCTTAGATCCCAGCAAGGGCTATGAGCAGTTCTTC. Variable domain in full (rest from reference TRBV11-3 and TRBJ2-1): EAGVVQSPRYKIIEKKQPVAFWCNPISGHNTLYWYLQNLGQGPELLIRYENEEAVDDSQLPKDRFSAERLKGVDSTLKIQPAELGDSAVYLCASSLDPSKGYEQFFGPGTRLTVL.

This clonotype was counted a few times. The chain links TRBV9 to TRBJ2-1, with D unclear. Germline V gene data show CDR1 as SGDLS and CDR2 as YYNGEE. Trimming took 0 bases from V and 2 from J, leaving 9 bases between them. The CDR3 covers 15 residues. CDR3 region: CASSVGSNAYNEQFF. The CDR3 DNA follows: TGTGCCAGCAGCGTAGGATCGAACGCCTACAATGAGCAGTTCTTC.

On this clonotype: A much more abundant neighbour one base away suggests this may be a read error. The CDR3 here is CASSARLAGDNEQFF. The DNA of the CDR3 is TGTGCCAGCAGTGCCCGACTAGCGGGAGACAATGAGCAGTTCTTC. The chain joins TRBV12-3 or TRBV12-4 to TRBJ2-1, with TRBD2 identical over 12 bases. The CDR3 contains 15 residues. Trimming cost V 5 bases and J 5 bases; bases outside gene matches: 4.

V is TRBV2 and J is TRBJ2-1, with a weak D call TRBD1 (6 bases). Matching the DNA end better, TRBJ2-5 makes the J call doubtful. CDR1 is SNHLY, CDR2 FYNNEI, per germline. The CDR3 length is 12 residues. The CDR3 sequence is CASSGQVETQYF. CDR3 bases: TGTGCCAGCAGTGGACAGGTGGAGACCCAGTACTTC.

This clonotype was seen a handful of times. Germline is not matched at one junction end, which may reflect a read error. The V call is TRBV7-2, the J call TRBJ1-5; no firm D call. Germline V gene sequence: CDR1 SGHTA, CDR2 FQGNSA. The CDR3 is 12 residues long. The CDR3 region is CASNLFGQPQHF. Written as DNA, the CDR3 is TGTGCCAGCAACTTATTTGGTCAGCCCCAGCATTTT.

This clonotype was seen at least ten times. For the CDR3, the DNA is TGTGCCAGCAGTTCCCGAGCGGGGGGGTCGGAGACCCAGTACTTC. Protein product: CASSSRAGGSETQYF. V usage is TRBV12-3 or TRBV12-4 and J usage is TRBJ2-5, with 10 bases that match TRBD2. The junction had 7 bases not matched to a gene; V was cut back by 4 bases and J by 5 bases. CDR3 length: 15 amino acids.

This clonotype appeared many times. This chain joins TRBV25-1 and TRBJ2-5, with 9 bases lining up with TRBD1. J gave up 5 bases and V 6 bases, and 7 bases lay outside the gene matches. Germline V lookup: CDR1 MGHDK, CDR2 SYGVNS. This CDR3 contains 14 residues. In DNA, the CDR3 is TGTGCCAGCAGACGGACAGGGGACGTGGAGACCCAGTACTTC. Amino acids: CASRRTGDVETQYF.

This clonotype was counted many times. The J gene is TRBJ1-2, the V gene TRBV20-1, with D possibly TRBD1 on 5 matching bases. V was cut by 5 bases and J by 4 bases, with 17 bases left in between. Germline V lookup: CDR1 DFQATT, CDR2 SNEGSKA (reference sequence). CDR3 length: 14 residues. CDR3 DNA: TGCAGTGCTCCCTTTCGGGGGGGAAGCTATGGCTACACCTTC. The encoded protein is CSAPFRGGSYGYTF.

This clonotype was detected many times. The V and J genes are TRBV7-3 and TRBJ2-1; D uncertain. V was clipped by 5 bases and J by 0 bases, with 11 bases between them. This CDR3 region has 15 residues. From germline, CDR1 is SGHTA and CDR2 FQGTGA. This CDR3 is CASSPPESSYNEQFF. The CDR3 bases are TGTGCCAGCAGCCCGCCCGAGAGCTCCTACAATGAGCAGTTCTTC. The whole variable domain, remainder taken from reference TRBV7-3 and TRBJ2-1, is GAGVSQTPSNKVTEKGKYVELRCDPISGHTALYWYRQSLGQGPEFLIYFQGTGAADDSGLPNDRFFAVRPEGSVSTLKIQRTERGDSAVYLCASSPPESSYNEQFFGPGTRLTVL.

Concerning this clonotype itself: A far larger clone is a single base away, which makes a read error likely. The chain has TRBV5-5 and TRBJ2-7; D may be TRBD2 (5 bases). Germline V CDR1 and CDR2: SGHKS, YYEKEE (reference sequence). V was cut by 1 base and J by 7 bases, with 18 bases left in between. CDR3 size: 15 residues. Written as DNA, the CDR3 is TGTGCCAGCAGCTTGTCGGAGCGGACTTACAATGAGCAGTACTTC. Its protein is CASSLSERTYNEQYF. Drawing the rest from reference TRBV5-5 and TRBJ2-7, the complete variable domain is DAGVTQSPTHLIKTRGQQVTLRCSPISGHKSVSWYQQVLGQGPQFIFQYYEKEERGRGNFPDRFSARQFPNYSSELNVNALLLGDSALYLCASSLSERTYNEQYFGPGTRLTVT.

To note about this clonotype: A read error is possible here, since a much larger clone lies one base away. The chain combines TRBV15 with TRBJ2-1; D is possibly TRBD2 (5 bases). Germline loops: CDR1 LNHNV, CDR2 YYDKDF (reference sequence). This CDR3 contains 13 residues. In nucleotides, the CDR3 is TGTGCCACCGGCAGAGGGCCGAACAATGAGCAGTTCTTC. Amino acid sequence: CATGRGPNNEQFF.

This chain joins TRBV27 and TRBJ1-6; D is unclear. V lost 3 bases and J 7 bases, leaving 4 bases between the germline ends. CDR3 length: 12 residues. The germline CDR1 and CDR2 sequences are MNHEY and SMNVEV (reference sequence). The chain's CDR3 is CASSFANSPLHF. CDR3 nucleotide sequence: TGTGCCAGCAGTTTTGCAAATTCACCCCTCCACTTT.

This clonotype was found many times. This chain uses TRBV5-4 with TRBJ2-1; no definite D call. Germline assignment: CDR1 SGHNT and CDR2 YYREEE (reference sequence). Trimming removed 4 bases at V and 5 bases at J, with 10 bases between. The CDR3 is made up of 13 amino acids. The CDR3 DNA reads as TGTGCCAGCAGCCTCGTGACCCACAATGAGCAGTTCTTC. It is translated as CASSLVTHNEQFF. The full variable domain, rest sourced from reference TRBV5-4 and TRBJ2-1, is ETGVTQSPTHLIKTRGQQVTLRCSSQSGHNTVSWYQQALGQGPQFIFQYYREEENGRGNFPPRFSGLQFPNYSSELNVNALELDDSALYLCASSLVTHNEQFFGPGTRLTVL.

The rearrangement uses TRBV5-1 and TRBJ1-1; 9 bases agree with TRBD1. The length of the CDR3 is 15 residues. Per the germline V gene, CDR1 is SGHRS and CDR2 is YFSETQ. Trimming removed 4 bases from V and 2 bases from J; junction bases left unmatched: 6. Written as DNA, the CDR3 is TGCGCCAGCAGCGGTTACAGGGGGCTCAACACTGAAGCTTTCTTT. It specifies CASSGYRGLNTEAFF.

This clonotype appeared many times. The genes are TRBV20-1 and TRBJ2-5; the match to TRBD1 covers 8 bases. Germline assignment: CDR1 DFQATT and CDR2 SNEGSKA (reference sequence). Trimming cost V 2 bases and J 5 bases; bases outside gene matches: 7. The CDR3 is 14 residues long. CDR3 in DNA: TGCAGTGCTAGATTGGCCAGGGGGCGGGAGACCCAGTACTTC. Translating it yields CSARLARGRETQYF.

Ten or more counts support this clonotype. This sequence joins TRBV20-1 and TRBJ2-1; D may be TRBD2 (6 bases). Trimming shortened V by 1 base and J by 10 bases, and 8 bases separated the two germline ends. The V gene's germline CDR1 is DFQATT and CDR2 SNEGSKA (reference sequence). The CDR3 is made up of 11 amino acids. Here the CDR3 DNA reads TGCAGTGCTAGAGGTAGCGGAGAGCAGTTCTTC. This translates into CSARGSGEQFF.

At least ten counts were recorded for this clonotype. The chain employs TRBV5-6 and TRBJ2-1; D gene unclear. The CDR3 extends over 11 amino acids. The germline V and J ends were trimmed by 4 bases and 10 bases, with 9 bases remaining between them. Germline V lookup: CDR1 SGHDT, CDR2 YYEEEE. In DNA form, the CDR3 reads TGTGCCAGCAGCCTAGACTGGGAGCAGTTCTTC. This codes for CASSLDWEQFF.

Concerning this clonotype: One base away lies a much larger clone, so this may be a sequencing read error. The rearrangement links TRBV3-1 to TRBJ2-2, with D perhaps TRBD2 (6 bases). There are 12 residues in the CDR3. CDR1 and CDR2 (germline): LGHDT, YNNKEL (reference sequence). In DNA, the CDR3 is TGTGCCAGCAGCCGTGGGGTCGGGGGGCTGTTTTTT. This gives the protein CASSRGVGGLFF.